These 28 T cell receptor beta chains were sequenced from one sample in a study of beta chain features in type 1 diabetes. TCRB transcripts that were expressed got sequenced, as all of the isolated RNA had been reverse transcribed. Repertoires were generated with immunoSEQ multiplex PCR, while TCRdb's copy carries only in-frame clones and drops some. This sample has 600,000 to 650,000 clones; roughly 15% occur once, and the top ten carry around 0.1%. Sequencing was carried out using naive CD4+ T cells from blood. These receptors were obtained from a man aged 18 to 35 in good health.

This clone was seen only a few times. Different DNA sequences within this sample yield the same CDR3. DNA of the CDR3: TGTGCCAGCAGCGTAGGGGGGGACACTGAAGCTTTCTTT. Translating gives CASSVGGDTEAFF. The chain links TRBV9 to TRBJ1-1, with a possible D match to TRBD1 (5 bases). The CDR3 covers 13 residues. The V end was cut by 0 bases, the J end by 3 bases, with 6 bases between. Germline-derived CDR1 and CDR2 are SGDLS and YYNGEE.

This clone was seen only a few times. The chain links TRBV2 to TRBJ1-1; 8 nucleotides match TRBD1. The CDR3 consists of 14 residues. The V gene end was trimmed by 3 bases and the J gene end by 1 base; junction bases not matched to a gene: 1. Germline CDR1 and CDR2: SNHLY and FYNNEI. For the CDR3, the DNA is TGTGCCAGCAGTGAGCAGGGGGCGAACACTGAAGCTTTCTTT. Protein product: CASSEQGANTEAFF.

This rearrangement joins TRBV6-6 to TRBJ2-7; TRBD1 matches at 7 bases. The germline V gene encodes CDR1 MNHNY and CDR2 SVGAGI (reference sequence). The V and J ends lost 6 bases and 5 bases, in that order; junction bases with no gene match: 16. CDR3 length equals 16 residues. CDR3 sequence: CASRTNPDRVTDEQYF. The CDR3 nucleotides read TGTGCCAGCAGAACCAACCCTGACAGGGTTACGGACGAGCAGTACTTC.

The chain combines TRBV9 with TRBJ2-1, with D maybe TRBD2 (6 bases). The CDR3 length is 14 residues. V was cut by 2 bases and J by 5 bases, with 11 bases left in between. The V gene's germline CDR1 is SGDLS and CDR2 YYNGEE. The CDR3 DNA is TGTGCCAGCAGCGTTACAGGAGGGAACAATGAGCAGTTCTTC. Translation gives CASSVTGGNNEQFF.

This clone turned up a few times. The V call is TRBV9, the J call TRBJ2-1, with D uncertain. This CDR3 has 14 residues. Trimming took 2 bases from V and 4 from J, leaving 10 bases between them. Per the germline V gene, CDR1 is SGDLS and CDR2 is YYNGEE. CDR3 in DNA: TGTGCCAGCAGCGTGGCAGGCCCTTACAATGAGCAGTTCTTC. Translating it yields CASSVAGPYNEQFF.

The chain is built from TRBV9 and TRBJ2-3, with D uncertain. The CDR3 totals 15 residues. V lost 2 bases to trimming and J lost 3 bases, with 13 bases between them. CDR1 and CDR2 from the germline V gene are SGDLS and YYNGEE. The DNA for the CDR3 is TGTGCCAGCAGCGTGCAGGCGGCGCCTACAGATACGCAGTATTTT. It codes for CASSVQAAPTDTQYF. Full variable domain (outside the CDR3, taken from reference TRBV9 and TRBJ2-3): DSGVTQTPKHLITATGQRVTLRCSPRSGDLSVYWYQQSLDQGLQFLIQYYNGEERAKGNILERFSAQQFPDLHSELNLSSLELGDSALYFCASSVQAAPTDTQYFGPGTRLTVL.

CDR3 in DNA: TGTGCCAGCAGCCAAGAGAGGCTCGTAACGGCGGCTTTCTTT. Its translation is CASSQERLVTAAFF. The rearrangement joins TRBV14 to TRBJ1-1; D remains unclear. V lost 0 bases to trimming and J lost 11 bases, with 16 bases between them. The length of the CDR3 is 14 residues. Germline lookup yields CDR1 SGHDN and CDR2 FVKESK.

This clone was counted only a few times. This sequence joins TRBV15 and TRBJ2-1; the match to TRBD2 covers 10 bases. Germline values: CDR1 LNHNV, CDR2 YYDKDF (reference sequence). V dropped 3 bases and J dropped 4; count of bases not matched to a gene: 6. This CDR3 comprises 16 residues. DNA for the CDR3: TGTGCCACCAGCAGGCGAACTAGCGGGAAATACAATGAGCAGTTCTTC. It yields the protein CATSRRTSGKYNEQFF. The whole variable domain, filled in from reference TRBV15 and TRBJ2-1, reads DAMVIQNPRYQVTQFGKPVTLSCSQTLNHNVMYWYQQKSSQAPKLLFHYYDKDFNNEADTPDNFQSRRPNTSFCFLDIRSPGLGDTAMYLCATSRRTSGKYNEQFFGPGTRLTVL.

The table lists this clone with a few counts. Written as DNA, the CDR3 is TGCGCCAGCAGTTACACCGGGACTAGCTCCAATGAGCAGTTCTTC. Translation gives CASSYTGTSSNEQFF. The chain uses TRBV5-1 and TRBJ2-1; 9 bases line up with TRBD2. Germline V gene sequence: CDR1 SGHRS, CDR2 YFSETQ. V dropped 5 bases and J dropped 6; count of bases not matched to a gene: 9. This CDR3 is built from 15 residues.

This clone was counted between two and nine times. The CDR3: CASSRQVGNEQFF. The CDR3 DNA is TGTGCCAGCAGCCGACAGGTCGGCAATGAGCAGTTCTTC. V gene TRBV6-4 combines with J gene TRBJ2-1, with D perhaps matching TRBD1 (6 bases). The CDR3 is 13 residues long. The germline CDR1 and CDR2 sequences are MRHNA and SNTAGT. Deletions cut 6 bases from V and 6 bases from J, with 12 bases between.

V usage is TRBV9 and J usage is TRBJ1-5; D not certain. V lost 2 bases to trimming and J lost 3 bases, with 12 bases between them. The CDR3 extends over 15 amino acids. Germline V gene data show CDR1 as SGDLS and CDR2 as YYNGEE. The CDR3 region has the DNA TGTGCCAGCAGCGTCAGTGGGATGGTCAATCAGCCCCAGCATTTT. Translated, it gives CASSVSGMVNQPQHF.

The rearrangement joins TRBV18 to TRBJ2-7; TRBD1 agrees at 7 bases. The CDR3 is 15 residues long. V lost 5 bases, J lost 2 bases, and 9 bases stayed unmatched. CDR1 is KGHSH and CDR2 is LQKENI in the germline V gene. The CDR3 protein is CASSAGTDYAYEQYF. The CDR3 region has the DNA TGTGCCAGCTCAGCCGGGACAGACTATGCCTACGAGCAGTACTTC.

The rearrangement links TRBV5-6 to TRBJ1-1; perhaps TRBD1 as D (5 bases). Trimming left V 1 base short and J 1 base short, with 14 bases between. The CDR3 length is 16 residues. Germline CDR1 reads SGHDT; CDR2 reads YYEEEE. The CDR3, as DNA: TGTGCCAGCAGCTTGCGTCCCGGGGGTAAGAACACTGAAGCTTTCTTT. Translating gives CASSLRPGGKNTEAFF.

This clone was detected a few times. The gene calls are TRBV19 and TRBJ1-2; perhaps TRBD1 as D (5 bases). Trimming removed 6 bases from V and 2 bases from J, with 7 bases in between. CDR3 size: 12 residues. Germline assignment: CDR1 LNHDA and CDR2 SQIVND (reference sequence). The CDR3 protein is CASRDTNYGYTF. The CDR3 nucleotides are TGTGCCAGTAGGGACACGAACTATGGCTACACCTTC.

J is TRBJ1-2 and V is TRBV4-3; D call uncertain. The germline V and J ends were trimmed by 3 bases and 0 bases, with 2 bases remaining between them. The CDR3 extends over 12 amino acids. Germline V gene data show CDR1 as LGHNA and CDR2 as YSLEER. The CDR3 loop reads CASSQSNYGYTF. CDR3 nucleotides: TGCGCCAGCAGCCAGTCTAACTATGGCTACACCTTC.

The V call is TRBV7-2, the J call TRBJ2-5, with 10 bases fitting TRBD1. The CDR3 covers 18 residues. Germline CDR1 and CDR2: SGHTA and FQGNSA. V shed 6 bases and J 2 bases; nucleotides not matched to a gene: 15. The CDR3 sequence is CASRPNPFRDRGQETQYF. In DNA, the CDR3 is TGTGCCAGCAGGCCTAACCCTTTCCGGGACAGGGGACAAGAGACCCAGTACTTC. Supplemented by reference TRBV7-2 and TRBJ2-5, the full variable domain reads GAGVSQSPSNKVTEKGKDVELRCDPISGHTALYWYRQSLGQGLEFLIYFQGNSAPDKSGLPSDRFSAERTGGSVSTLTIQRTQQEDSAVYLCASRPNPFRDRGQETQYFGPGTRLLVL.

The rearrangement links TRBV5-1 to TRBJ2-5; 9 positions match TRBD1. Germline lookup yields CDR1 SGHRS and CDR2 YFSETQ. The CDR3 has 14 amino acids. V lost 3 bases and J lost 2; bases outside the gene matches: 2. Here the CDR3 reads CASSWGTGQETQYF. The CDR3 DNA reads as TGCGCCAGCAGCTGGGGGACAGGGCAAGAGACCCAGTACTTC.

The rearrangement links TRBV7-6 to TRBJ2-3; TRBD1 agrees at 9 bases. The CDR3 has 15 residues. The V gene's germline CDR1 is SGHVS and CDR2 FNYEAQ. Trimming removed 5 bases from V and 4 bases from J; junction bases left unmatched: 7. CDR3 sequence reads: CASSPGQGRSDTQYF. The DNA for the CDR3 is TGTGCCAGCAGCCCCGGACAGGGGAGGTCAGATACGCAGTATTTT.

In regard to this clone: The sample contains more than one DNA sequence encoding this CDR3. The V call is TRBV5-6, the J call TRBJ1-1, with no clear D. Germline V gives CDR1 SGHDT, CDR2 YYEEEE. The CDR3 extends over 13 amino acids. Trimming removed 2 bases from V and 1 base from J, with 6 bases in between. In DNA form, the CDR3 reads TGTGCCAGCAGCTTCTCCGGGAACACTGAAGCTTTCTTT. It yields the protein CASSFSGNTEAFF.

This clone was seen at least ten times. V gene TRBV25-1 combines with J gene TRBJ1-4, with D unresolved. Germline CDR1 and CDR2: MGHDK and SYGVNS. The CDR3 covers 12 residues. The V and J ends lost 3 bases and 7 bases respectively, with 6 bases between them. The chain's CDR3 is CASSDRLEKLFF. CDR3 coding DNA: TGTGCCAGCAGTGACCGACTTGAAAAACTGTTTTTT.

This clone showed up just a few times. J is TRBJ2-5 and V is TRBV4-1, with D possibly being TRBD1 (6 bases). CDR3 length equals 15 residues. Germline V gene sequence: CDR1 MGHRA, CDR2 YSYEKL. The V end lost 3 bases, the J end lost 0 bases, and 11 bases lay between the germline ends. CDR3 bases: TGCGCCAGCAGCCACCCCGGACAGTACCAAGAGACCCAGTACTTC. This codes for CASSHPGQYQETQYF.

This clone was observed a handful of times. V and J are TRBV6-5 and TRBJ2-7; 7 nucleotides align to TRBD1. This CDR3 is 15 amino acids long. Trimming removed 5 bases from V and 3 bases from J; junction bases left unmatched: 10. In germline, CDR1 is MNHEY, CDR2 SVGAGI. The CDR3 DNA sequence: TGTGCCAGCAGTCGATCCTGGACAGGCAACTACGAGCAGTACTTC. Encoded protein: CASSRSWTGNYEQYF.

This clone was detected only a few times. Other DNA sequences in the sample encode the same CDR3. The rearrangement joins TRBV7-9 to TRBJ1-1; D remains ambiguous. The CDR3 runs 13 residues. The germline CDR1 and CDR2 sequences are SEHNR and FQNEAQ (reference sequence). V lost 1 base, J lost 2 bases, and 5 bases lay in between. The CDR3 DNA is TGTGCCAGCAGCTTAGGACATAACACTGAAGCTTTCTTT. Translating it yields CASSLGHNTEAFF.

The chain joins TRBV2 to TRBJ1-2; TRBD1 aligns across 9 bases. In germline, CDR1 is SNHLY, CDR2 FYNNEI. J lost 3 bases, V lost 7 bases, and 3 bases had no gene match. This CDR3 contains 13 residues. The CDR3 DNA reads TGTGCCAGCAAGGGGACAGGGCACTATGGCTACACCTTC. As protein: CASKGTGHYGYTF.

The chain couples TRBV7-8 to TRBJ1-1; a weak D match, TRBD1 (5 bases). Germline CDR1 and CDR2: SGHVS and FQNEAQ. V dropped 4 bases and J dropped 9 bases, with 12 bases sitting between them. The CDR3 length is 12 residues. CDR3 in DNA: TGTGCCAGCAGCTCCATTGGGGCTCAAGCTTTCTTT. It yields the protein CASSSIGAQAFF.

The chain links TRBV7-9 to TRBJ1-2; D ambiguous. Trimming pared 4 bases from V and 2 bases from J, leaving 14 bases between. CDR1 and CDR2 (germline): SEHNR, FQNEAQ (reference sequence). The CDR3 loop spans 15 amino acids. CDR3 DNA sequence: TGTGCCAGCAGCTCCAAGTGGGAAGGAAACTATGGCTACACCTTC. Protein sequence: CASSSKWEGNYGYTF. Supplemented by reference TRBV7-9 and TRBJ1-2, the full variable domain reads DTGVSQNPRHKITKRGQNVTFRCDPISEHNRLYWYRQTLGQGPEFLTYFQNEAQLEKSRLLSDRFSAERPKGSFSTLEIQRTEQGDSAMYLCASSSKWEGNYGYTFGSGTRLTVV.

The V and J genes are TRBV2 and TRBJ2-7; either TRBD1 or TRBD2 may supply D (5 bases each). CDR3 length: 14 amino acids. The V end was cut by 3 bases, the J end by 2 bases, with 11 bases between. CDR1 and CDR2 (germline): SNHLY, FYNNEI. DNA of the CDR3: TGTGCCAGCAGTGAGGAGCTGGGGGCCTACGAGCAGTACTTC. Amino acid sequence: CASSEELGAYEQYF.

This clone was seen once. The chain recombines TRBV30 with TRBJ1-1; D may be TRBD1 (6 bases). This CDR3 has 13 residues. Germline V lookup: CDR1 GTSNPN, CDR2 SVGIG (reference sequence). The germline V and J ends were trimmed by 1 base and 6 bases, with 12 bases remaining between them. The DNA for the CDR3 is TGTGCCTGGAGTGGAACAGGGTACGCTGAAGCTTTCTTT. As protein: CAWSGTGYAEAFF.